This T cell receptor (beta chain) emerged from a study of identical twins. Study outcomes and limitations: Out-of-frame sharing of TCR alpha in monozygotic twins was underestimated by models. Weaker excess twin sharing was observed in beta out-of-frame sequences.

One entry per CDR3 protein, called by TCRdb with MiXCR from the 5' RACE reads. The sample has 400,000 to 650,000 distinct CDR3 sequences; approximately 22% are singletons. To note about this clonotype: No antigen is known for it. At one end the junction does not follow the germline gene, possibly because of a read error.

Separately, the same data were catalogued under a study of T cells expressing NK-cell markers. That study adds: In a group of several donors, dominant NKG2C+ clonotypes represented roughly 1.0-7.0% of CD8+ T cells.

The source is a woman aged 18-29 years in good health. Source material: CD4+ T cells sorted from blood.

DNA for the CDR3: TGTGCCAGTAGTATAACACCTCGAACTTACAATGAGCAGATCTTC. Amino acid sequence: CASSITPRTYNEQIF. The J gene is TRBJ2-1, the V gene TRBV19, with no clear D. Germline V lookup: CDR1 LNHDA, CDR2 SQIVND (reference sequence). The CDR3 length is 15 residues.